The entry that follows covers one T cell receptor (beta chain) sequence. The germline gives CDR1 MDHEN, CDR2 SYDVKM. The CDR3 extends over 16 amino acids. From the 5' RACE reads, TCRdb lists one entry per CDR3 protein and no DNA. The sample has about 85,000 distinct CDR3 sequences. These data are taken from a study of monozygotic twins with inflammatory bowel disease. The sequence was obtained from a human donor with ulcerative colitis or Crohn's disease, or a healthy co-twin of an affected twin (not recorded which). The rearrangement links TRBV28 to TRBJ2-5; TCRdb returns TRBD1, unconfirmable since there is no DNA. The sequenced sample consisted of blood. CDR3 in amino acids: CASSPARTGPRETQYF. The full variable domain, in which reference TRBV28 and TRBJ2-5 provide the parts outside the CDR3, is DVKVTQSSRYLVKRTGEKVFLECVQDMDHENMFWYRQDPGLGLRLIYFSYDVKMKEKGDIPEGYSVSREKKERFSLILESASTNQTSMYLCASSPARTGPRETQYFGPGTRLLVL.